This T cell receptor beta chain stems from a study of technical replicates of blood from several donors. TCRdb's copy holds only in-frame clones and misses some; the assay was immunoSEQ multiplex PCR. This sample has about 70,000 clones; around 97% occur once, and the top ten carry roughly 0.21%. With 5 bases clipped from V and 1 base from J, the junction kept 4 bases outside the gene matches. The CDR3 extends over 15 amino acids. Germline V lookup: CDR1 SGHTA, CDR2 FQGNSA. This clonotype originated in a human donor in good health. V gene TRBV7-2 combines with J gene TRBJ1-5, with TRBD1 identical over 8 bases. The source material was T cells isolated from PBMCs. The CDR3, as DNA: TGTGCCAGCAGCCAACAGGGGGGGAGCAATCAGCCCCAGCATTTT. Amino acid sequence: CASSQQGGSNQPQHF.